This T cell receptor (beta chain) was found in a study of identical twins. General study findings and limits: A partial confounding effect on zero-insertion analyses could come from invariant MAIT and iNKT cells. Beta out-of-frame sequences showed weaker excess twin sharing.

In regard to this clonotype: Its matching antigen is unknown.

The V gene's germline CDR1 is SNHLY and CDR2 FYNNEI. Trimming left V 6 bases short and J 1 base short, with 12 bases between. The CDR3 contains 14 residues. MiXCR was run by TCRdb on the 5' RACE reads, yielding one entry per CDR3 protein. This table has about 500,000 distinct CDR3 sequences, around 15% appearing once. The same sample was also used in a study of yellow fever vaccine responses in identical twins.

The rearrangement joins TRBV2 to TRBJ1-1; tentative D call: TRBD1 (5 bases). The sequencing sample was made of CD4+ T cells sorted from blood. The TCR was taken from a woman under 30 in good health. The CDR3 reads CASRGDVSNTEAFF. CDR3 in DNA: TGTGCCAGCAGGGGGGACGTTTCGAACACTGAAGCTTTCTTT.